This T cell receptor beta chain comes out of a study of long-term antiretroviral therapy in people with HIV (dated by TCRdb to 2021 to 2024). Some background on the complete study: The earliest samples were collected about a decade before the 2015 WHO recommendation for immediate ART, when ART was typically delayed until CD4 counts fell. This retrospective serial study examined whether starting ART and sustained HIV suppression were associated with changes in the composition and diversity of the TRB repertoire in peripheral blood. The cohort contributed about 200 cryopreserved PBMC samples from a few dozen adults with confirmed HIV infection, collected serially over a mean of approximately six years (range 1-12). About 35% of the 30 participants with HIV were female. No cross-contamination during QIAcube processing turned up in test extractions that ran a monoclonal T-cell line alongside more than 30 polyclonal samples. Points the paper makes about the study in general: Starting ART was linked to a significant rise in TRB diversity, yet even after long-term ART the diversity remained significantly lower than in transplant donor controls. Because cell numbers in pre-ART samples were limited, unsorted PBMC were profiled instead of sorted CD4+ and CD8+ T cells. Inferences about post-ART repertoire changes are limited because no data were available on ART adherence, viral resistance or therapy changes. Expanded TRB clones identified before ART initiation dominated the repertoire across all time points, though the dominance fluctuated and decreased in many PLHIV after ART. The samples span the years 2004 to 2017, and the ART regimens used may be less effective than current regimens. HIV repertoires had narrower CDR3 length ranges than controls, and the network structure suggested an antigen-experienced repertoire that shifted only slightly toward naive after ART. Because PBMC availability was limited, only the TCR beta chain was sequenced, with no alpha chain pairing.

The germline V gene (reference sequence) specifies SEHNR as CDR1 and FQNEAQ as CDR2. From the cysteine through the phenylalanine, the CDR3 covers 13 amino acids. Of all the DNA, just the CDR3 is kept, 39 bases in frame from base 1. Trimming takes 2 bases from V and 1 base from J, and the germline ends sit 5 bases apart. Participants were included only if at least one PBMC sample before ART initiation and at least two post-ART samples were available. All participants with HIV were treated in the United States of America. Before DNA extraction, cryopreserved samples containing about 0.95-10 million PBMC were thawed and washed. At the time of the earliest PBMC sample, participants with HIV were aged between about 20 and 60 years. PBMC samples from each participant spanned 1-4 timepoints before ART initiation and 2-8 timepoints after ART initiation, with a median of 7 samples. Serial HIV viral load, CD4+ T-cell count, ART history and demographic data were obtained for every participant. A Qiagen kit on a QIAcube was used to extract genomic DNA from unsorted PBMC, with samples processed in batches of 12.

Sequencing of the TRB variable region was done with the immunoSEQ hsTCRB v3.0 assay at survey level resolution. TRB sequencing targeted a depth of roughly 35,000-55,000 T-cell genomes per sample. An Illumina MiSeq with a v3 150-cycle kit was used to sequence the pooled TRB libraries. Processing in the source paper ran as follows. Analysis of repertoires was carried out in R inside a reproducible Nextflow workflow spanning QC, data transformation and analysis. LymphoSeq2, an R package for exploring AIRR-Seq data, was used to implement custom analyses. After excluding a few samples that yielded fewer than 5000 total TRB sequences, under 200 HIV repertoires remained for analysis. Among the 180 to 200 HIV repertoires that were kept, 59 were collected before ART initiation and under 150 were collected after ART initiation. Each repertoire was downsampled to 5000 TRB nucleotide sequences, and summary statistics were averaged across 100 downsampling iterations. Only TRB sequences with CDR3 regions of at least seven amino acids were retained for analysis. Diversity was assessed using a clonality score derived from Shannon entropy and using the Gini coefficient. In the repertoire networks, any two of the top 5000 CDR3 amino acid sequences were connected whenever the two sequences differed by an edit distance of one. For TRB CDR3 amino acid sequences, GLIPH2 was used to predict antigen specificity groups and MHC restriction. CDR3 amino acid sequences were matched against VDJdb and McPAS-TCR to flag known CMV, EBV, HIV or tissue antigen associations. Pre-ART, post-ART and control groups were compared with Wilcoxon signed-rank tests and Holm-Bonferroni correction. Held by TCRdb, this immuneACCESS table contains in-frame sequences only and omits some clones. Under half of the omission traces to an unresolved V gene where checked; the cause of the rest is unknown. V and J calls and clone size follow that table, whereas D and trimming were derived from the DNA. The sample table records approximately 19,000 clones; approximately 88% of these occur just once. Jointly, the top ten make up around 4% of the sample.

With regard to this clone: The antigen it recognizes is unknown. Qualities for individual bases were not recorded, and no much larger clone is one base off.

The rearrangement combines TRBV7-9 with TRBJ1-1; no D gene call is confident. Sequences were derived from unsorted PBMCs, sampled 2.1 years after starting antiretroviral therapy. The receptor was isolated from a man aged 18 to 30 with HIV. The CDR3 protein: CASSLLENTEAFF. The DNA sequence follows: TGTGCCAGCAGCTTACTAGAGAACACTGAAGCTTTCTTT.